A single sample is the source of the 2 T cell receptor beta chains below, sequenced in a study of tumor-infiltrating lymphocytes in primary liver carcinoma. Germline DNA was also extracted, and blood RNA was taken from unsorted whole blood. A constant-region primer served to make TCR beta cDNA from roughly 540 ng total RNA. Slightly modified ARM-PCR, run as three nested multiplex PCR rounds, produced the TCR beta libraries. Primers for the first two PCR rounds were TRBV1-TRBV30 forward primers and a C-beta reverse primer (around 11 cycles per round). Using its own MiXCR run on the multiplex PCR reads, TCRdb lists one record per CDR3 protein. The profile shows 200,000 or so distinct CDR3 sequences, less than 75% of them singletons. Material: peripheral blood. Receptors originate from a woman aged 55 to 70 with primary liver carcinoma and hepatitis B virus infection.

This clonotype was counted between two and nine times. V and J are TRBV7-9 and TRBJ2-2, with a possible D match to TRBD1 (5 bases). Deletions cut 4 bases from V and 5 bases from J, with 17 bases between. The germline V gene encodes CDR1 SEHNR and CDR2 FQNEAQ (reference sequence). The CDR3 covers 16 residues. CDR3 nucleotide sequence: TGTGCCAGCAGCTCACCCCAGGGTTTGGAAACCGGGGAGCTGTTTTTT. This gives the protein CASSSPQGLETGELFF.

For this clonotype: A much more abundant neighbour one base away suggests this may be a read error. In DNA, the CDR3 is TGTGCCAGCGGGTCGACTAGTTCCTACGAGCAGTACTTC. Protein product: CASGSTSSYEQYF. The V gene is TRBV6-8, the J gene TRBJ2-7; D may be TRBD2 (6 bases). Germline V gives CDR1 MNHGY, CDR2 SAAAGT. This CDR3 has 13 residues. Trimming removed 8 bases from V and 1 base from J, with 12 bases in between.